Presented here are 9 T cell receptor beta chains from one specimen sequenced in a study of T cell changes during pregnancy in multiple sclerosis. The data were produced by immunoSEQ multiplex PCR, yet TCRdb's version contains in-frame clones alone and is incomplete. The sample holds tens of thousands of clones, 70% to 90% seen once. This specimen was peripheral blood, taken in the first trimester of pregnancy. The source is a female donor with multiple sclerosis, enrolled in a pregnancy study.

The chain combines TRBV7-2 with TRBJ1-2, with D possibly TRBD1 on 6 matching bases. V was pared by 5 bases and J by 4 bases, with 26 bases between. This CDR3 has 18 amino acids. CDR1 and CDR2 from the germline V gene are SGHTA and FQGNSA. The CDR3 reads CASSVNGGGLANSYGYTF. The CDR3 DNA follows: TGTGCCAGCAGCGTCAACGGCGGGGGGCTCGCAAACTCCTATGGCTACACCTTC.

This clone was detected only once. The V gene is TRBV7-2, the J gene TRBJ2-7; TRBD2 matches 15 bases. The germline gives CDR1 SGHTA, CDR2 FQGNSA. The CDR3 extends over 16 amino acids. The ends lost 6 bases at V and 3 bases at J; junction bases unmatched: 6. CDR3 nucleotides: TGTGCCAGCAGTTTGGGACTAGCGGGAGGCCACTACGAGCAGTACTTC. Its protein is CASSLGLAGGHYEQYF.

Only one count was recorded for this clone. The chain is built from TRBV30 and TRBJ2-1; tentatively, D is TRBD2 (6 bases). The CDR3 loop spans 14 amino acids. CDR1 is GTSNPN and CDR2 is SVGIG in the germline V gene (reference sequence). The V gene lost 0 bases and the J gene lost 0 bases, with 6 bases spanning the gap. The chain's CDR3 is CAWSVTSSYNEQFF. DNA of the CDR3: TGTGCCTGGAGTGTGACTAGCTCCTACAATGAGCAGTTCTTC. The full variable domain, completed using reference TRBV30 and TRBJ2-1, is SQTIHQWPATLVQPVGSPLSLECTVEGTSNPNLYWYRQAAGRGLQLLFYSVGIGQISSEVPQNLSASRPQDRQFILSSKKLLLSDSGFYLCAWSVTSSYNEQFFGPGTRLTVL.

The chain uses TRBV6-5 and TRBJ1-2; 8 bases are a match to TRBD1. V shed 0 bases and J 3 bases; nucleotides not matched to a gene: 3. Germline values: CDR1 MNHEY, CDR2 SVGAGI. The CDR3 runs 15 residues. CDR3 protein: CASSYSTGADYGYTF. Here the CDR3 DNA reads TGTGCCAGCAGTTACTCGACAGGGGCGGACTATGGCTACACCTTC.

The rearrangement uses TRBV6-5 and TRBJ1-5; D perhaps matches TRBD1 (6 bases). V gave up 3 bases and J gave up 6 bases, with 18 bases separating them. CDR1 and CDR2 (germline): MNHEY, SVGAGI. The CDR3 loop spans 16 amino acids. CDR3 sequence: CASSYSSGAVGQPQHF. In DNA form, the CDR3 reads TGTGCCAGCAGTTATAGTTCAGGGGCTGTGGGTCAGCCCCAGCATTTT.

The chain employs TRBV5-1 and TRBJ2-7; 7 bases line up with TRBD1. Germline-derived CDR1 and CDR2 are SGHRS and YFSETQ. Unmatched junction bases numbered 3, after V lost 4 bases and J lost 2 bases. This CDR3 contains 13 residues. In DNA form, the CDR3 reads TGCGCCAGCAGCCGGACAGGTCCCTACGAGCAGTACTTC. It specifies CASSRTGPYEQYF.

The rearrangement joins TRBV19 to TRBJ2-5, with D perhaps TRBD2 (6 bases). The CDR3 sequence is 15 residues long. V was pared by 3 bases and J by 1 base, with 12 bases between. Germline loops: CDR1 LNHDA, CDR2 SQIVND (reference sequence). CDR3 nucleotide sequence: TGTGCCAGTAGTATCCAGGGAGGAACCCAAGAGACCCAGTACTTC. Translation gives CASSIQGGTQETQYF.

V usage is TRBV30 and J usage is TRBJ1-1; no clear D gene. The CDR3 is 15 residues long. Trimming shortened V by 3 bases and J by 4 bases, and 18 bases separated the two germline ends. Per the germline V gene, CDR1 is GTSNPN and CDR2 is SVGIG (reference sequence). The CDR3: CAWRAAWFGVTEAFF. As DNA, the CDR3 is TGTGCCTGGAGGGCCGCCTGGTTCGGGGTCACTGAAGCTTTCTTT.

The chain combines TRBV29-1 with TRBJ1-3; 9 nucleotides match TRBD1. With 6 bases clipped from V and 0 bases from J, the junction kept 9 bases outside the gene matches. Germline V gene sequence: CDR1 SQVTM, CDR2 ANQGSEA. This CDR3 contains 16 residues. This chain's CDR3 is CSVSSRDRDSGNTIYF. DNA of the CDR3: TGCAGCGTATCATCCCGGGACAGGGACTCTGGAAACACCATATATTTT.